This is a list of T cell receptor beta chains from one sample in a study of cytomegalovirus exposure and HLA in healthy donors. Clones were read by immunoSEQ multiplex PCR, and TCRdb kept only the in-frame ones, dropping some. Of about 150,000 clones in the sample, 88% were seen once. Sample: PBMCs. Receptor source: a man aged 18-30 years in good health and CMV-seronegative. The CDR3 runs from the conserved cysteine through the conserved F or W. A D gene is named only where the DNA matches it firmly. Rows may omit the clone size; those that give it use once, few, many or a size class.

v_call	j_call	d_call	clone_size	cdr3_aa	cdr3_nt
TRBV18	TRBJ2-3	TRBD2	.	CASSGLAGGDTQYF	TGTGCCAGCTCCGGACTAGCGGGGGGAGATACGCAGTATTTT
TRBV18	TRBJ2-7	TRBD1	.	CASSPLQGATEQYF	TGTGCCAGCTCACCCCTACAGGGGGCAACCGAGCAGTACTTC
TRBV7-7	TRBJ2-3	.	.	CASSLSQRSTDTQYF	TGTGCTAGCAGCCTAAGTCAGCGGAGCACAGATACGCAGTATTTT
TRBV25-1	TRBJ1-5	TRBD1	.	CASSAAQGGESQPQHF	TGTGCCAGCAGTGCCGCCCAGGGGGGTGAGAGTCAGCCCCAGCATTTT
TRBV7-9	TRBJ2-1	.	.	CASSPPANEQFF	TGTGCCAGCAGCCCCCCCGCGAATGAGCAGTTCTTC
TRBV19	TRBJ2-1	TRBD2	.	CASSRGLAGMGNEQFF	TGTGCCAGTAGTAGGGGACTAGCGGGAATGGGGAATGAGCAGTTCTTC
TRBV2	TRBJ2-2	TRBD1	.	CASTTGDRDTGELFF	TGTGCCAGCACCACAGGGGACAGGGACACCGGGGAGCTGTTTTTT
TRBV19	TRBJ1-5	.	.	CASSIFLKSSNQPQHF	TGTGCCAGTAGTATCTTTTTGAAGAGCAGCAATCAGCCCCAGCATTTT
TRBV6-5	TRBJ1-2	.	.	CASSYSNRQATYGYTF	TGTGCCAGCAGTTACTCCAACAGACAGGCCACCTATGGCTACACCTTC
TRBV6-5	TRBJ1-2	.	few	CASGQHYGYTF	TGTGCCAGCGGACAGCACTATGGCTACACCTTC
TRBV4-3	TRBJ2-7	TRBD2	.	CASSLGLAEIYEQYF	TGCGCCAGCAGCCTGGGACTAGCGGAGATTTACGAGCAGTACTTC
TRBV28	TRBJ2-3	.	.	CASSLIQGHEDTQYF	TGTGCCAGCAGTTTAATCCAGGGGCATGAAGATACGCAGTATTTT
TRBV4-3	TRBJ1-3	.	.	CASSQETYGNTIYF	TGCGCCAGCAGCCAAGAAACTTATGGAAACACCATATATTTT
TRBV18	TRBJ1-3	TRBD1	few	CASSPQGASGNTIYF	TGTGCCAGCTCACCACAGGGGGCCTCTGGAAACACCATATATTTT
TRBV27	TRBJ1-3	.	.	CASSPLGSSGNTIYF	TGTGCCAGCAGTCCCCTGGGGAGCTCTGGAAACACCATATATTTT
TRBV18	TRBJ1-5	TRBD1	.	CASSPGQENQPQHF	TGTGCCAGCTCACCGGGACAGGAAAATCAGCCCCAGCATTTT
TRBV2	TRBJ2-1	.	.	CASSDWGGPYNEQFF	TGTGCCAGCAGTGATTGGGGGGGCCCCTACAATGAGCAGTTCTTC
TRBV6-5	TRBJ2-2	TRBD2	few	CASKREGHTGELFF	TGTGCCAGCAAGCGGGAGGGCCACACCGGGGAGCTGTTTTTT
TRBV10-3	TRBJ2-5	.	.	CANGVGETQYF	TGTGCCAATGGAGTTGGGGAGACCCAGTACTTC
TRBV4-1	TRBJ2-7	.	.	CASSKAVSLPYEQYF	TGCGCCAGCAGCAAGGCGGTTTCCTTACCCTACGAGCAGTACTTC
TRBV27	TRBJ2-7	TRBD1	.	CASSRDSFYEQYF	TGTGCCAGCAGTCGGGACAGTTTCTACGAGCAGTACTTC
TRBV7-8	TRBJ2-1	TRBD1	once	CASSLDRPSHNEQFF	TGTGCCAGCAGCTTGGACAGGCCCTCCCACAATGAGCAGTTCTTC
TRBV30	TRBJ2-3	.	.	CAWSVRLGAEGSTDTQYF	TGTGCCTGGAGTGTAAGGTTGGGGGCTGAGGGTTCGACAGATACGCAGTATTTT
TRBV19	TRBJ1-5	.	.	CASSATTGAYQPQHF	TGTGCCAGTAGTGCAACGACAGGAGCTTATCAGCCCCAGCATTTT
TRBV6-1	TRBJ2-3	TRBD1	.	CASSELGRGTIDTQYF	TGTGCCAGCAGTGAACTGGGCAGGGGGACGATAGATACGCAGTATTTT
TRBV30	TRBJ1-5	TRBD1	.	CAWSSGQGRGSQHF	TGTGCCTGGAGTTCAGGACAGGGCCGAGGGTCCCAGCATTTT
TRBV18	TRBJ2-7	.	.	CASSPPAGGTYEQYF	TGTGCCAGCTCACCACCGGCAGGGGGGACCTACGAGCAGTACTTC